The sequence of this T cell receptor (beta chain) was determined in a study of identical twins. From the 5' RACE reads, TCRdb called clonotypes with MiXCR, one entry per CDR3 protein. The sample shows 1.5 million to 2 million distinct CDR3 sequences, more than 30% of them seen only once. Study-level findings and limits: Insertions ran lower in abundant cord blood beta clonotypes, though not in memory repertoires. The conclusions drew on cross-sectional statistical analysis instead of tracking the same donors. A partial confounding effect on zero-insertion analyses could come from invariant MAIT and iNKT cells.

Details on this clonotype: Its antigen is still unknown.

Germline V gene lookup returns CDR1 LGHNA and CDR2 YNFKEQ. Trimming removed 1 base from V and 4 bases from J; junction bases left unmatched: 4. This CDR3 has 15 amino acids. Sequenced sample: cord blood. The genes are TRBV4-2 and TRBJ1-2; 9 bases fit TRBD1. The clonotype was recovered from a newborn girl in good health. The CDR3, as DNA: TGTGCCAGCAGCCAAGTGTCGACAGGGGGCTATGGCTACACCTTC. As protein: CASSQVSTGGYGYTF.